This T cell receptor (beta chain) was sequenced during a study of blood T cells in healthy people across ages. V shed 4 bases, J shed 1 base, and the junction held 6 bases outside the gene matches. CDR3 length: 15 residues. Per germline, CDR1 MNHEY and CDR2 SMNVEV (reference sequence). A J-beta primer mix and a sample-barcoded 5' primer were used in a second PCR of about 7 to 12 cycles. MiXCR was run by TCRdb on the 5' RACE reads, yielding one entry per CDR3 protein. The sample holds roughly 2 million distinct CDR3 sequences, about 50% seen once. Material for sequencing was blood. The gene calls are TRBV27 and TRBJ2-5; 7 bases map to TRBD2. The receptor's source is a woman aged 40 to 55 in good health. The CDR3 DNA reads TGTGCCAGCAGTTCCAGCGGGGTTTTCCAAGAGACCCAGTACTTC. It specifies CASSSSGVFQETQYF.